Below are 8 T cell receptor beta chains sequenced from a single sample in a study of human T cells and chemical hapten exposure. The time point here: pre-sensitization, week 0. This sample's treatment: therapeutic diphenylcyclopropenone sensitization with weekly scalp DPC. TCRdb itself ran the RACE reads through MiXCR, one entry per CDR3 protein. The repertoire includes some 250,000 distinct CDR3 sequences, almost 8% of them detected once, and about 1.1% sits in the top ten. This material consisted of whole blood, taken in connection with sensitization to the hapten diphenylcyclopropenone (DPC). These receptor sequences come from a man aged 18 to 29 with alopecia areata. Some clones in this sample may be carry-over from other donors' samples.

Comment on this clonotype: Lacking the conserved final phenylalanine or tryptophan, this CDR3 likely reflects a read error. The CDR3 region has the DNA TGTGCCAGCAGCCAAGTGGGGCTAGGGGAGGATACGCAGTATTAT. Its translation is CASSQVGLGEDTQYY. The J gene is TRBJ2-3, the V gene TRBV3-1; D might be TRBD1 or TRBD2, each matching 5 bases. CDR1 LGHDT and CDR2 YNNKEL come from the germline V gene (reference sequence). This CDR3 is 15 amino acids long. Trimming shortened V by 1 base and J by 6 bases, and 14 bases separated the two germline ends.

This clonotype appeared a few times. The chain has TRBV7-9 and TRBJ2-7, with TRBD2 matching 7 bases. The CDR3 is 14 residues long. Germline lookup yields CDR1 SEHNR and CDR2 FQNEAQ (reference sequence). V lost 2 bases to trimming and J lost 2 bases; unmatched junction nucleotides: 3. For the CDR3, the DNA is TGTGCCAGCAGCTTACCTAGCGGAGCCTACGAGCAGTACGTC. The encoded protein is CASSLPSGAYEQYV.

The table lists this clonotype with many counts. The chain couples TRBV7-2 to TRBJ1-5; D is uncertain. This CDR3 is 13 amino acids long. Germline V lookup: CDR1 SGHTA, CDR2 FQGNSA. Trimming stripped 6 bases from V and 0 bases from J, with 6 bases between. CDR3 residues: CASSFYSNQPQHF. CDR3 nucleotides: TGTGCCAGCAGTTTCTATAGCAATCAGCCCCAGCATTTT.

This rearrangement joins TRBV4-3 to TRBJ2-7, with 10 bases lining up with TRBD2. This CDR3 has 16 residues. Germline CDR1 reads LGHNA; CDR2 reads YSLEER. The ends lost 0 bases at V and 2 bases at J; junction bases unmatched: 4. CDR3 DNA: TGCGCCAGCAGCCAAGACGACAGCGGGGGGGCCTACGAGCAGTACTTC. Translating gives CASSQDDSGGAYEQYF.

This clonotype was detected ten times or more. CDR3 in DNA: TGCAGCGTTGAAGAAACAGGCCCCTGGAGGGAGCTGTTTTTT. Its translation: CSVEETGPWRELFF. The chain employs TRBV29-1 and TRBJ2-2; maybe TRBD1 (5 bases). Germline CDR1 SQVTM, CDR2 ANQGSEA. Trimming left V 0 bases short and J 9 bases short, with 14 bases between. The CDR3 covers 14 residues.

This rearrangement joins TRBV6-2 or TRBV6-3 to TRBJ1-1; D uncertain. Germline V CDR1 and CDR2: MNHEY, SVGEGT. V was shortened by 2 bases and J by 4 bases, with 8 bases between the two germline ends. The CDR3 runs 13 residues. The CDR3 sequence: CASSYARVTEAFF. The CDR3 DNA sequence: TGTGCCAGCAGTTACGCGAGAGTCACTGAAGCTTTCTTT.

The chain combines TRBV12-3 or TRBV12-4 with TRBJ1-3; D may be TRBD1 (6 bases). The CDR3 runs to 15 residues. V was pared by 6 bases and J by 3 bases, with 15 bases between. CDR3 amino acids: CASRTSGAYGNTIYF. The CDR3 region has the DNA TGTGCCAGCAGAACGTCAGGGGCTTATGGAAACACCATATATTTT.

Many counts were recorded for this clonotype. In DNA, the CDR3 is TGCGCCAGCAGCCAAGATCAAGGGAAGGGTTCACCCCTCCACTTT. Its translation: CASSQDQGKGSPLHF. This chain links TRBV4-1 with TRBJ1-6; unclear D gene. The CDR3 length is 15 residues. CDR1 and CDR2 from the germline V gene are MGHRA and YSYEKL. V was shortened by 0 bases and J by 9 bases, with 12 bases between the two germline ends.